Listed below are T cell receptor beta chains from one sample, sequenced in a study of shared clonotypes between healthy human individuals. Clones were sequenced by immunoSEQ multiplex PCR, and TCRdb holds only the in-frame ones, with some missing. Among roughly 1,600,000 clones listed, 98% were seen once. Sequenced material: naive CD4+ T cells sorted from blood. These receptors all stem from a young man in good health. Both conserved end residues are part of each CDR3. D genes are given only for firm matches.

CDR3	DNA	J	D	V
CATSRDDRGGYEQYF	TGTGCCACCAGCAGAGATGACAGGGGCGGCTACGAGCAGTACTTC	TRBJ2-7	TRBD1	TRBV15
CASSPRQHANTGELFF	TGTGCCAGCAGCCCGCGACAGCACGCGAACACCGGGGAGCTGTTTTTT	TRBJ2-2	NA	TRBV7-9
CASSQVVTIYEQYF	TGCGCCAGCAGCCAAGTTGTGACTATCTACGAGCAGTACTTC	TRBJ2-7	NA	TRBV4-1
CASSFPGGLGFGLSEQYF	TGTGCCAGCAGTTTTCCAGGGGGCTTAGGGTTTGGTCTCTCCGAGCAGTACTTC	TRBJ2-7	TRBD1	TRBV28
CASSVAGGYEQYF	TGTGCCAGCAGCGTAGCGGGAGGGTACGAGCAGTACTTC	TRBJ2-7	TRBD2	TRBV6-4
CASSDSRRPDTQYF	TGTGCCAGCAGTGATAGCAGGAGGCCAGATACGCAGTATTTT	TRBJ2-3	NA	TRBV25-1
CASSLSGTVSSYEQYF	TGTGCCAGCAGCCTTTCCGGGACGGTTAGCTCCTACGAGCAGTACTTC	TRBJ2-7	NA	TRBV27
CASHPGDRGSDTQYF	TGTGCCAGCCATCCCGGGGACAGGGGTTCTGATACGCAGTATTTT	TRBJ2-3	TRBD1	TRBV27
CASSHYRYYNEQFF	TGTGCCAGCAGCCACTACAGGTACTACAATGAGCAGTTCTTC	TRBJ2-1	NA	TRBV28
CASSFSPSDRTQHF	TGTGCCAGCAGCTTTTCCCCCTCGGATAGAACCCAGCATTTT	TRBJ1-5	NA	TRBV11-3